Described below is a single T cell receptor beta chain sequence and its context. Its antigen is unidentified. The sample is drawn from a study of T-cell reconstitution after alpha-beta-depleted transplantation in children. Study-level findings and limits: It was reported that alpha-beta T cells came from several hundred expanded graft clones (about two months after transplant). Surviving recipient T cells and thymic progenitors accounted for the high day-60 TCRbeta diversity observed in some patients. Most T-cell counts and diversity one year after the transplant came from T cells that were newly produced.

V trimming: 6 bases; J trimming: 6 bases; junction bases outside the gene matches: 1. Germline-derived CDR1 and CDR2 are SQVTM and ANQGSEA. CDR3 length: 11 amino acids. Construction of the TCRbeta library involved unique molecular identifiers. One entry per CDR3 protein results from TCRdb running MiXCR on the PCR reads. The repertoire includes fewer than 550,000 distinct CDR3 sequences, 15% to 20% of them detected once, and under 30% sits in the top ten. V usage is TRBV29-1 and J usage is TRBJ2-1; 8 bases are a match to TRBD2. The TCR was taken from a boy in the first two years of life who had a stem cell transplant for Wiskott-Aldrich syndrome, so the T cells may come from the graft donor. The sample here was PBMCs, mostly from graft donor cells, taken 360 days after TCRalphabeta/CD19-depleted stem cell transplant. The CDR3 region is CSVGTSNEQFF. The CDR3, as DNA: TGCAGCGTCGGGACTAGCAATGAGCAGTTCTTC.